This T cell receptor beta chain was recovered during a study of shared clonotypes between healthy human individuals. General study findings and limits: Naive subsets generally exceeded memory subsets in estimated richness. Sampling involved blood alone; tissue repertoires likely differ.

As to this clone: Antigen: not known.

Produced via immunoSEQ multiplex PCR; TCRdb's table is partial and in-frame only. The sample holds approximately 1.9 million clones, 90% to 95% seen once. CDR3 size: 16 residues. The germline V and J ends were trimmed by 5 bases and 5 bases, with 21 bases remaining between them. Looked up from germline, CDR1 is MNHEY and CDR2 is SMNVEV (reference sequence). CD45RO negativity and positive selection for CCR7 defined naive CD8 cells, a population that excluded terminally differentiated effector memory CD45RA+ cells. The sequenced sample was naive CD8+ T cells from PBMCs. The clonotype comes from a man younger than 30 in good health. Some clones in this sample may be carry-over from other donors' samples. This chain uses TRBV27 with TRBJ2-5; TRBD1 or TRBD2 may be the D gene (7 bases each). The CDR3 DNA is TGTGCCAGCAGTCCACGACAGGGAGGGGACCGGGAGACCCAGTACTTC. Amino acids: CASSPRQGGDRETQYF.